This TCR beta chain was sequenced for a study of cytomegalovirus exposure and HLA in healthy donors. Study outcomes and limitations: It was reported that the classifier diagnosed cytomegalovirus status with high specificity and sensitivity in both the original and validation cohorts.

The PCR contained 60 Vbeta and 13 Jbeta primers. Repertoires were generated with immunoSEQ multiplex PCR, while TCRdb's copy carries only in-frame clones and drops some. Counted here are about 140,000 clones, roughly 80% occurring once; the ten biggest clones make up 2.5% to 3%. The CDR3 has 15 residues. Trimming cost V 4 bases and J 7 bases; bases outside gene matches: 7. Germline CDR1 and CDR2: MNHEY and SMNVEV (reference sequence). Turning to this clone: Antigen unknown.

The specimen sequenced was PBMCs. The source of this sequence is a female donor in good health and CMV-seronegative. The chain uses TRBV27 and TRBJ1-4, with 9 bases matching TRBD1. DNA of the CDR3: TGTGCCAGCAGTTCCCGGACAGGGGAACGTGAAAAACTGTTTTTT. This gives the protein CASSSRTGEREKLFF.